This TCR beta chain was observed in a study of PD-L1 blockade in urothelial cancer. Study details: Patients had undergone 0 to 3 prior chemotherapy regimens.

Data came from immunoSEQ multiplex PCR; TCRdb stores just in-frame clones and leaves some out. The repertoire holds 87,000 or so clones, with around 83% as singletons. Time point in this sample: pretreatment peripheral blood. The CDR3 is made up of 15 amino acids. Germline CDR1 reads MNHEY; CDR2 reads SMNVEV (reference sequence). The V end was cut by 3 bases, the J end by 0 bases, with 9 bases between. The specimen was PBMCs, collected around atezolizumab (anti-PD-L1) treatment. The source of this sequence is a man aged 60 to 75 with urothelial cancer. This chain joins TRBV27 and TRBJ1-5; no reliable D call. The CDR3 is CASSFGQDSNQPQHF. The CDR3 DNA follows: TGTGCCAGCAGTTTTGGGCAGGATAGCAATCAGCCCCAGCATTTT.